Listed here are 16 T cell receptor beta chains from one sample, sequenced in a study of spatial heterogeneity in lung cancer. TCRdb itself ran the 5' RACE reads through MiXCR, one entry per CDR3 protein. Among approximately 15,000 distinct CDR3 sequences listed, about 4.4% were seen once. Study outcomes and limitations: In tumors, expanded intratumoral alpha and beta TCR counts tracked mutation counts.

Time point indicated: sample taken at primary tumor resection. The antigens for these receptors are not known. Sample: lung tumor tissue, taken at surgery. The receptor source for this set is a female donor with early-stage non-small cell lung cancer.

This clonotype occurred many times. This sequence joins TRBV5-5 and TRBJ1-2; 9 positions match TRBD1. This CDR3 spans 16 amino acids. Trimming cost V 4 bases and J 3 bases; bases outside gene matches: 10. Germline values: CDR1 SGHKS, CDR2 YYEKEE (reference sequence). CDR3 sequence (DNA): TGTGCCAGCAGCCGACGGACAGGGGAGTTATACTATGGCTACACCTTC. It specifies CASSRRTGELYYGYTF.

The chain joins TRBV6-5 to TRBJ2-3; 9 bases are a match to TRBD1. Germline V gives CDR1 MNHEY, CDR2 SVGAGI. The CDR3 covers 17 residues. The V segment lost 6 bases and the J segment 4 bases; nucleotides outside the gene matches: 14. CDR3: CASSPGQGEWYADTQYF. The CDR3, as DNA: TGTGCCAGCAGCCCGGGACAGGGAGAATGGTATGCAGATACGCAGTATTTT.

This clonotype ranks as medium-sized. CDR3 nucleotides: TGCAGTGCTAGAGATTGGGGCAAGGGACTAGCGACAGATACGCAGTATTTT. Amino acid sequence: CSARDWGKGLATDTQYF. The rearrangement joins TRBV20-1 to TRBJ2-3; 10 bases line up with TRBD2. The V gene's germline CDR1 is DFQATT and CDR2 SNEGSKA (reference sequence). The V and J ends lost 0 bases and 3 bases, in that order; junction bases with no gene match: 9. The CDR3 has 17 amino acids.

This clonotype was detected many times. The rearrangement uses TRBV4-3 and TRBJ1-1; a possible D gene is TRBD1 (5 bases). Trimming took 1 base from V and 8 from J, leaving 11 bases between them. CDR1 and CDR2 from the germline V gene are LGHNA and YSLEER. The CDR3 is 13 amino acids. CDR3 loop: CASSQVTRGEAFF. CDR3 bases: TGCGCCAGCAGCCAAGTCACGCGGGGCGAAGCTTTCTTT.

This clonotype was detected many times. The rearrangement uses TRBV30 and TRBJ2-3, with D tentatively TRBD1 or TRBD2 (6 bases each). Per the germline V gene, CDR1 is GTSNPN and CDR2 is SVGIG (reference sequence). This CDR3 contains 16 residues. V was clipped by 4 bases and J by 4 bases, with 21 bases between them. The CDR3, as DNA: TGTGCCTGGAATGGTTTGGGCCAAAGGGGGGCAGATACGCAGTATTTT. Translating gives CAWNGLGQRGADTQYF.

This clonotype has ten or more counts. This chain links TRBV12-3 or TRBV12-4 with TRBJ2-1; tentative D call: TRBD2 (6 bases). Deletions cut 7 bases from V and 4 bases from J, with 17 bases between. The CDR3 has 15 residues. The CDR3 DNA is TGTGCCAGCAATAGGGCCTGGGGGGAATACAATGAGCAGTTCTTC. Protein product: CASNRAWGEYNEQFF.

This clonotype was detected ten times or more. The chain links TRBV7-2 to TRBJ2-1; 9 nucleotides line up with TRBD1. The CDR3 is 15 residues long. J lost 7 bases, V lost 4 bases, and 8 bases had no gene match. Germline-derived CDR1 and CDR2 are SGHTA and FQGNSA. This CDR3 reads CASSYGTGSGNEQFF. The CDR3, as DNA: TGTGCCAGCAGCTACGGGACAGGGTCAGGAAATGAGCAGTTCTTC.

This chain uses TRBV28 with TRBJ1-5; 9 nucleotides align to TRBD1. This CDR3 has 15 residues. Per germline, CDR1 MDHEN and CDR2 SYDVKM. With 2 bases clipped from V and 7 bases from J, the junction kept 6 bases outside the gene matches. The DNA for the CDR3 is TGTGCCAGCAGTTTAGCGGGACAGGGTTTGCAGCCCCAGCATTTT. This gives the protein CASSLAGQGLQPQHF.

This clonotype was counted at least ten times. V is TRBV30 and J is TRBJ2-3; TRBD2 agrees at 10 bases. The germline V gene encodes CDR1 GTSNPN and CDR2 SVGIG (reference sequence). With V trimmed by 0 bases and J by 9 bases, 6 bases remained unmatched. This CDR3 is 14 amino acids long. The CDR3, as DNA: TGTGCCTGGAGTGTAGCGGGGGGGCGCGGAACGCAGTATTTT. Its protein product is CAWSVAGGRGTQYF.

This clonotype occurred many times. The J gene is TRBJ2-7, the V gene TRBV20-1; no reliable D call. V shed 5 bases and J shed 3 bases, with 8 bases lying between them. Germline V gives CDR1 DFQATT, CDR2 SNEGSKA (reference sequence). The CDR3 is 11 residues long. The chain's CDR3 is CSAGYVYEQYF. The CDR3 DNA follows: TGCAGTGCTGGCTACGTCTACGAGCAGTACTTC.

This clonotype has ten or more counts. V and J are TRBV28 and TRBJ2-7, with D perhaps matching TRBD1 or TRBD2 (5 bases each). The V gene's germline CDR1 is MDHEN and CDR2 SYDVKM. This CDR3 has 13 amino acids. The V end was cut by 3 bases, the J end by 4 bases, with 10 bases between. The DNA for the CDR3 is TGTGCCAGCAGTTTCAGGGACCGTTACGAGCAGTACTTC. Its protein product is CASSFRDRYEQYF.

Ten or more counts support this clonotype. This sequence joins TRBV20-1 and TRBJ2-1, with TRBD2 matching over 9 bases. The CDR3 length is 15 residues. Per the germline V gene, CDR1 is DFQATT and CDR2 is SNEGSKA (reference sequence). V was pared by 0 bases and J by 9 bases, with 9 bases of the junction left unmatched. Written as DNA, the CDR3 is TGCAGTGCTAGAGACGGCGGGGGGGCCAAGAGTGAGCAGTTCTTC. It specifies CSARDGGGAKSEQFF.

The sample holds many counts of this clonotype. The chain combines TRBV7-9 with TRBJ2-7, with TRBD1 identical over 8 bases. The germline CDR1 and CDR2 sequences are SEHNR and FQNEAQ (reference sequence). V gave up 4 bases and J gave up 3 bases; unmatched junction bases: 5. The CDR3 spans 14 residues. Here the CDR3 DNA reads TGTGCCAGCAGCTCAAGTGGGACAGGCTACGAGCAGTACTTC. This sequence encodes CASSSSGTGYEQYF.

There are many counts of this clonotype. The chain employs TRBV20-1 and TRBJ1-5, with D perhaps matching TRBD1 (5 bases). V was clipped by 6 bases and J by 6 bases, with 15 bases between them. The length of the CDR3 is 13 residues. Germline CDR1 reads DFQATT; CDR2 reads SNEGSKA (reference sequence). The CDR3 DNA reads TGCAGTGCCCCGCGCATGGGGGGTCAGCCCCAGCATTTT. Translation gives CSAPRMGGQPQHF.

The table lists this clonotype with a few counts. The chain joins TRBV12-3 or TRBV12-4 to TRBJ2-5; maybe TRBD2 (6 bases). The CDR3 is made up of 15 amino acids. Trimming pared 5 bases from V and 2 bases from J, leaving 15 bases between. CDR3 sequence: CASSDRDFEQETQYF. The DNA of the CDR3 is TGTGCCAGCAGTGACCGGGACTTCGAGCAAGAGACCCAGTACTTC.

This clonotype was seen ten or more times. The rearrangement joins TRBV28 to TRBJ1-2, with TRBD1 matching over 7 bases. Germline lookup yields CDR1 MDHEN and CDR2 SYDVKM. After removal of 4 bases from V and 5 bases from J, the junction contained 7 bases not matched to a gene. The length of the CDR3 is 14 residues. CDR3 in amino acids: CASSSETGSYGYTF. CDR3 DNA sequence: TGTGCCAGCAGTTCCGAGACAGGGTCATATGGCTACACCTTC.